This T cell receptor beta chain was recorded in a study of identical twins. Each CDR3 protein is one row after TCRdb ran MiXCR on the 5' RACE reads. The profile shows about 520,000 distinct CDR3 sequences, around 20% of them singletons. The germline CDR1 and CDR2 sequences are LGHDT and YNNKEL (reference sequence). This CDR3 has 15 amino acids. Trimming at V came to 4 bases and at J to 0 bases, leaving 6 bases not matched to a gene. Another study also made use of these data, one on T cells expressing NK-cell markers.

The sequence was collected from a woman in her late teens or twenties in good health. Material for sequencing was CD4+ T cells sorted from blood. V is TRBV3-1 and J is TRBJ2-7, with 7 bases lining up with TRBD1. CDR3 coding DNA: TGTGCCAGCAGCCGCCTCCGGGACAGCTCCTACGAGCAGTACTTC. Protein sequence: CASSRLRDSSYEQYF.